The clone carrying this T cell receptor beta chain was counted many times. At one end, the junction sequence differs from germline, possibly due to a read error. Assembly of TCR beta libraries relied on iRepertoire HTBI primers together with Arm-PCR of CDR3 regions. TCRdb reprocessed the multiplex PCR reads via MiXCR and lists one record per CDR3 protein. The sample has 350,000 to 500,000 distinct CDR3 sequences; 21% are singletons. Time point indicated: persistent/refractory GD, antithyroid drugs over 5 years with positive TRAb. With RNA extracted from PBMCs as input, the TCR library was made. The data are from a study of regulatory T cells in long-lasting Graves disease. The CDR3 is 12 amino acids. Germline CDR1 SEHNR, CDR2 FQNEAQ (reference sequence).

The specimen was peripheral blood mononuclear cells (PBMCs), collected when the disease was refractory, from a patient treated with antithyroid drugs. The chain is built from TRBV7-9 and TRBJ2-7; no definite D call. This sequence was found in a female donor with Graves disease. The CDR3 DNA reads TGTGCCAGCAGTTTAGTTCTGTACGAGCAGTACTTC. This sequence encodes CASSLVLYEQYF.